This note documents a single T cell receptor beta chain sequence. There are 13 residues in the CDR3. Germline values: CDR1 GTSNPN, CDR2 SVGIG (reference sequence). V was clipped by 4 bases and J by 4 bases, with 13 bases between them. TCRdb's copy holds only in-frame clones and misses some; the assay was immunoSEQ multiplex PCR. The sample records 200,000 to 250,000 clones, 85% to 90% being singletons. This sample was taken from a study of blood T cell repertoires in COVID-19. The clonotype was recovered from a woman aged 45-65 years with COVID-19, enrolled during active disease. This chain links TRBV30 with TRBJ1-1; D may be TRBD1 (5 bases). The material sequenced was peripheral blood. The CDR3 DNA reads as TGTGCCTGGAAACAGGCTTCGGCCACTGAAGCTTTCTTT. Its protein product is CAWKQASATEAFF.